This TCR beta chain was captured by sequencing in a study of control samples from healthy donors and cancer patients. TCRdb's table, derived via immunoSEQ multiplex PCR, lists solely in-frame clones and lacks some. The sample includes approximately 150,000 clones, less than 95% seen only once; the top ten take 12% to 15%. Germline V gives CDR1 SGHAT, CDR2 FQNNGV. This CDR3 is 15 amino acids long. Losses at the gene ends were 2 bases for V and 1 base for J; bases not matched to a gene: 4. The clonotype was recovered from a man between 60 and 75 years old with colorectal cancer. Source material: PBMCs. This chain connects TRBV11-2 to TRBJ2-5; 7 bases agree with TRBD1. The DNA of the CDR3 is TGTGCCAGCAGCTTACTCGGACAGGCCCAAGAGACCCAGTACTTC. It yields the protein CASSLLGQAQETQYF.